Below are 23 T cell receptor beta chains sequenced from a single sample in a study of blood T cell repertoires in COVID-19. This table comes from immunoSEQ multiplex PCR, and its TCRdb copy is limited to in-frame clones, with some not included. Seen here are 60,000 to 80,000 clones, roughly 85% observed once, and the top ten hold approximately 5%. Material: peripheral blood. The receptor set was obtained from a human donor in a cohort sampled during active COVID-19.

This chain links TRBV6-5 with TRBJ2-7; the D gene is possibly TRBD2 (5 bases). CDR1 is MNHEY and CDR2 is SVGAGI in the germline V gene. V was clipped by 9 bases and J by 6 bases, with 15 bases between them. The CDR3 has 12 amino acids. The CDR3 bases are TGTGCCAGTTACTCAGGACTCAGCGAGCAGTACTTC. Encoded protein: CASYSGLSEQYF.

V usage is TRBV7-3 and J usage is TRBJ2-3; possible D gene TRBD2, 6 bases. Germline lookup yields CDR1 SGHTA and CDR2 FQGTGA. V was pared by 4 bases and J by 1 base, with 9 bases between. The CDR3 has 14 amino acids. CDR3 amino acids: CASSSGGGTDTQYF. As DNA, the CDR3 is TGTGCCAGCAGCTCCGGCGGGGGCACAGATACGCAGTATTTT.

The table lists this clone with a few counts. This chain links TRBV15 with TRBJ2-1, with 15 bases fitting TRBD2. V was clipped by 3 bases and J by 3 bases; unmatched bases: 0. The germline V gene encodes CDR1 LNHNV and CDR2 YYDKDF (reference sequence). CDR3 size: 16 residues. The CDR3 loop is CATSRGLAGGYNEQFF. CDR3 in DNA: TGTGCCACCAGCAGGGGACTAGCGGGAGGCTACAATGAGCAGTTCTTC.

CDR3 sequence reads: CASSPYGTGRYNEQFF. DNA of the CDR3: TGTGCCAGCTCACCTTACGGGACAGGGAGGTACAATGAGCAGTTCTTC. The chain uses TRBV18 and TRBJ2-1; TRBD1 matches 9 bases. The CDR3 is 16 residues long. V shed 3 bases and J 4 bases; nucleotides not matched to a gene: 7. In germline, CDR1 is KGHSH, CDR2 LQKENI.

The count of this clone is one. The V and J genes are TRBV27 and TRBJ2-3; TRBD1 agrees at 9 bases. Germline CDR1 MNHEY, CDR2 SMNVEV (reference sequence). Trimming at V came to 4 bases and at J to 5 bases, leaving 10 bases not matched to a gene. This CDR3 spans 16 amino acids. CDR3 in DNA: TGTGCCAGCAGTTCCTTCGGGACAGGGACCATAGATACGCAGTATTTT. This encodes CASSSFGTGTIDTQYF.

V usage is TRBV12-3 or TRBV12-4 and J usage is TRBJ2-3; D remains unclear. Trimming cost V 6 bases and J 2 bases, with 3 bases left between them. This CDR3 comprises 11 residues. The CDR3 sequence: CASSNTDTQYF. CDR3 coding DNA: TGTGCCAGCAGCAACACAGATACGCAGTATTTT.

The chain carries TRBV6-6 and TRBJ2-1; 10 bases line up with TRBD2. J lost 8 bases, V lost 5 bases, and 18 bases had no gene match. The CDR3 sequence is 18 residues long. Germline lookup yields CDR1 MNHNY and CDR2 SVGAGI (reference sequence). CDR3 in DNA: TGTGCCAGCAGTCGAGGACAGGGTATAGCGGGAGGCCGGGATGAGCAGTTCTTC. Amino acids: CASSRGQGIAGGRDEQFF.

The chain couples TRBV7-2 to TRBJ2-2; the match to TRBD1 covers 9 bases. This CDR3 contains 16 residues. From germline, CDR1 is SGHTA and CDR2 FQGNSA. V was pared by 6 bases and J by 4 bases, with 9 bases of the junction left unmatched. In DNA form, the CDR3 reads TGTGCCAGCAGTTTTACCGGGACAGGGTTCACCGGGGAGCTGTTTTTT. Translation gives CASSFTGTGFTGELFF.

The chain links TRBV5-1 to TRBJ2-1; maybe TRBD2 (6 bases). This CDR3 is 15 amino acids long. The germline gives CDR1 SGHRS, CDR2 YFSETQ. V gave up 1 base and J gave up 3 bases, with 11 bases separating them. CDR3 region: CASSLILRDYNEQFF. In DNA form, the CDR3 reads TGCGCCAGCAGCTTGATCCTGCGGGACTACAATGAGCAGTTCTTC.

The chain has TRBV5-1 and TRBJ2-3; 12 positions agree with TRBD1. The germline gives CDR1 SGHRS, CDR2 YFSETQ. With 4 bases clipped from V and 2 bases from J, the junction kept 5 bases outside the gene matches. This CDR3 region has 16 residues. The CDR3 loop reads CASSRGTGGLTDTQYF. The DNA of the CDR3 is TGCGCCAGCAGCCGTGGGACAGGGGGCCTCACAGATACGCAGTATTTT.

This clone showed up just once. V usage is TRBV5-8 and J usage is TRBJ1-5; TRBD1 matches 12 bases. The CDR3 loop spans 15 amino acids. Germline V gene sequence: CDR1 SGHTS, CDR2 YDEGEE. J gave up 6 bases and V 3 bases, and 4 bases lay outside the gene matches. CDR3 in amino acids: CASSSGQGATQPQHF. The CDR3 DNA is TGTGCCAGCAGCTCGGGACAGGGGGCCACTCAGCCCCAGCATTTT.

The chain recombines TRBV15 with TRBJ2-1; possible D gene TRBD1, 5 bases. The ends were cut back, 8 bases at V and 8 bases at J, with 16 bases in the middle. The length of the CDR3 is 13 residues. From germline, CDR1 is LNHNV and CDR2 YYDKDF (reference sequence). CDR3 bases: TGTGCCACCTCCGGACGAAGGGGCCATGAGCAGTTCTTC. This codes for CATSGRRGHEQFF.

This chain uses TRBV4-1 with TRBJ1-4; TRBD1 aligns across 8 bases. The CDR3 has 15 amino acids. V was clipped by 5 bases and J by 7 bases; unmatched bases: 9. Germline loops: CDR1 MGHRA, CDR2 YSYEKL. CDR3 bases: TGCGCCAGCAGCATCCCAGGGGGCGGTGTTGAAAAACTGTTTTTT. It encodes CASSIPGGGVEKLFF.

The chain uses TRBV6-5 and TRBJ2-7, with 8 bases fitting TRBD2. Germline V gene lookup returns CDR1 MNHEY and CDR2 SVGAGI. The CDR3 contains 15 residues. After removal of 7 bases from V and 0 bases from J, the junction contained 8 bases not matched to a gene. The DNA of the CDR3 is TGTGCCAGCATAAGCGGGAGAGCCTCCTCCTACGAGCAGTACTTC. Protein sequence: CASISGRASSYEQYF.

This chain links TRBV5-4 with TRBJ1-2, with TRBD1 matching 8 bases. Germline-derived CDR1 and CDR2 are SGHNT and YYREEE (reference sequence). The CDR3 loop spans 13 amino acids. Trimming at V came to 4 bases and at J to 8 bases, leaving 7 bases not matched to a gene. DNA of the CDR3: TGTGCCAGCAGCCCGGACAGGGAGCGGGGCTACACCTTC. Translating it yields CASSPDRERGYTF.

The CDR3: CASSINRGETQYF. The CDR3 DNA follows: TGTGCCAGCAGCATCAACAGGGGCGAGACCCAGTACTTC. The V and J genes are TRBV11-3 and TRBJ2-5; 7 nucleotides align to TRBD1. The CDR3 has 13 residues. V shed 5 bases, J shed 5 bases, and the junction held 5 bases outside the gene matches. The germline V gene encodes CDR1 SGHNT and CDR2 YENEEA.

This sequence joins TRBV5-1 and TRBJ1-4; D remains unclear. The CDR3 length is 14 residues. Per the germline V gene, CDR1 is SGHRS and CDR2 is YFSETQ. V was shortened by 4 bases and J by 8 bases, with 15 bases between the two germline ends. CDR3 sequence: CASSQVGEREKLFF. In DNA, the CDR3 is TGCGCCAGCAGCCAGGTCGGGGAGCGGGAAAAACTGTTTTTT. Together with reference TRBV5-1 and TRBJ1-4, the CDR3 gives the full variable domain: KAGVTQTPRYLIKTRGQQVTLSCSPISGHRSVSWYQQTPGQGLQFLFEYFSETQRNKGNFPGRFSGRQFSNSRSEMNVSTLELGDSALYLCASSQVGEREKLFFGSGTQLSVL.

The chain recombines TRBV30 with TRBJ2-1; TRBD1 agrees at 8 bases. V shed 2 bases and J 5 bases; nucleotides not matched to a gene: 8. This CDR3 is built from 15 residues. The germline V gene has CDR1 GTSNPN and CDR2 SVGIG (reference sequence). The CDR3 sequence is CAWSFRGHQNNEQFF. CDR3 coding DNA: TGTGCCTGGAGTTTCAGGGGGCATCAGAACAATGAGCAGTTCTTC.

The V and J genes are TRBV18 and TRBJ2-1; D gene ambiguous. The CDR3 runs 12 residues. CDR1 KGHSH and CDR2 LQKENI come from the germline V gene. Deletions cut 3 bases from V and 9 bases from J, with 9 bases between. The CDR3 is CASSPAASEQFF. The DNA of the CDR3 is TGTGCCAGCTCACCCGCTGCGAGTGAGCAGTTCTTC. Based on the CDR3 plus reference TRBV18 and TRBJ2-1, the full variable domain is NAGVMQNPRHLVRRRGQEARLRCSPMKGHSHVYWYRQLPEEGLKFMVYLQKENIIDESGMPKERFSAEFPKEGPSILRIQQVVRGDSAAYFCASSPAASEQFFGPGTRLTVL.

CDR3 residues: CASSSNPTGRETQYF. The CDR3, as DNA: TGTGCCAGCAGCTCGAACCCGACAGGACGGGAGACCCAGTACTTC. The chain uses TRBV7-2 and TRBJ2-5; a weak D match, TRBD1 (6 bases). The CDR3 spans 15 residues. CDR1 SGHTA and CDR2 FQGNSA come from the germline V gene. Trimming took off 4 bases at V and 5 bases at J, with 17 bases between the two ends.

The chain couples TRBV24-1 to TRBJ2-1, with 8 positions matching TRBD2. The CDR3 totals 14 residues. Trimming at V came to 1 base and at J to 6 bases, leaving 1 base not matched to a gene. Germline values: CDR1 KGHDR, CDR2 SFDVKD. CDR3 nucleotide sequence: TGTGCCACCAGTGATTTCGGGACTAGCAATGAGCAGTTCTTC. Encoded protein: CATSDFGTSNEQFF.

The V and J genes are TRBV10-2 and TRBJ1-4; the D gene is possibly TRBD1 (5 bases). Trimming removed 5 bases from V and 8 bases from J, with 12 bases in between. CDR3 size: 13 residues. Germline V gives CDR1 WSHSY, CDR2 SAAADI. Here the CDR3 DNA reads TGCGCCAGCAGTTCGACAGTTGGGGAAAAACTGTTTTTT. This translates into CASSSTVGEKLFF.

In nucleotides, the CDR3 is TGTGCCAGCACCTTGGGGGGTGGTGAGGCTTTCTTT. Protein: CASTLGGGEAFF. The chain is built from TRBV28 and TRBJ1-1; D possibly corresponds to TRBD1 (5 bases). The CDR3 has 12 amino acids. The germline gives CDR1 MDHEN, CDR2 SYDVKM. Between the trimmed V and J ends, which lost 7 bases and 11 bases, there was a span of 17 bases.